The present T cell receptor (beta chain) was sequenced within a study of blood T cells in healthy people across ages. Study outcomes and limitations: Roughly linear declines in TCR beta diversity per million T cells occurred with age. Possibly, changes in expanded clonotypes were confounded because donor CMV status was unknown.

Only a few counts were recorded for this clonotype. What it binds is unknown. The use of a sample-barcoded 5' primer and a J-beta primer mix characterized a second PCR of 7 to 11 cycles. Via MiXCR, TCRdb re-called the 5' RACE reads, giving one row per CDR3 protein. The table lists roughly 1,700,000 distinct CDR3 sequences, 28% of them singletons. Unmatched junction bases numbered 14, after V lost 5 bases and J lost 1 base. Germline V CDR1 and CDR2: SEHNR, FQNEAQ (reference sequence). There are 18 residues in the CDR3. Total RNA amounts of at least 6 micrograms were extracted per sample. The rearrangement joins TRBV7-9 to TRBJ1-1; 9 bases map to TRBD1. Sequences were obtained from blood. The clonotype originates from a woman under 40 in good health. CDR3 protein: CASSHPQGAGEGNTEAFF. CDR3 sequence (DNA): TGTGCCAGCAGCCATCCACAGGGGGCAGGAGAAGGGAACACTGAAGCTTTCTTT.